What follows is one TCR beta chain and its context. The authors' processing: Amplification of reference gene primers provided the estimated nucleated cell counts. The assay was immunoSEQ multiplex PCR, and TCRdb's table has in-frame clones only and misses some. V, J and clone size were drawn from that table, and D and trimming were deduced from the DNA. The table records roughly 290,000 clones, about 86% of them present only once. This CDR3 is built from 14 residues. The germline V gene encodes CDR1 SQVTM and CDR2 ANQGSEA. V was clipped by 3 bases and J by 5 bases; unmatched bases: 4. The data belong to a study of blood T cell repertoires in COVID-19. Background on the study: Researchers got acute and convalescent COVID-19 samples from the United States, Italy and Spain. T cells, B-cell-depleted T cells, or PBMCs supplied cDNA or gDNA.

The genes are TRBV29-1 and TRBJ2-3; 11 nucleotides match TRBD2. Sequencing was carried out using peripheral blood. The TCR comes from a woman in her 30s who had recovered from COVID-19. The CDR3 spells CSVDSGRVGDTQYF. CDR3 coding DNA: TGCAGCGTTGATAGCGGGAGGGTCGGAGATACGCAGTATTTT.